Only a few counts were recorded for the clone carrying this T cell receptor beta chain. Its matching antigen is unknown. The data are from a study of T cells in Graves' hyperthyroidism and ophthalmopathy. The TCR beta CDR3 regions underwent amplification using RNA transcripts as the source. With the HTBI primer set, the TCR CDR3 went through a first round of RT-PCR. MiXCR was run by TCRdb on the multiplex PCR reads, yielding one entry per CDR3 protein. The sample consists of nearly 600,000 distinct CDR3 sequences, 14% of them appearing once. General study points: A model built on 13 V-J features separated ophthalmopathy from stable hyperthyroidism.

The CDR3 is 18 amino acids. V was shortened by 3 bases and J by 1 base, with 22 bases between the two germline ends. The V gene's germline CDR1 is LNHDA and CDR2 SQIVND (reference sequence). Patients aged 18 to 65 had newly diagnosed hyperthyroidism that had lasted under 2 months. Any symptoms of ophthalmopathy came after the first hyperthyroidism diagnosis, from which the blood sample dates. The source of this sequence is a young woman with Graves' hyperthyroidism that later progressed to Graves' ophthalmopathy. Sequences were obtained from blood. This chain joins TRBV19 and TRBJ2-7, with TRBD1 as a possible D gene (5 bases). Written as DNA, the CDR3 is TGTGCCAGTAGTATCCTAGGCAGTTGGGAAGGGGAATCCTACGAGCAGTACTTC. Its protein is CASSILGSWEGESYEQYF. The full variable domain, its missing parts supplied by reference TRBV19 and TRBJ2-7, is DGGITQSPKYLFRKEGQNVTLSCEQNLNHDAMYWYRQDPGQGLRLIYYSQIVNDFQKGDIAEGYSVSREKKESFPLTVTSAQKNPTAFYLCASSILGSWEGESYEQYFGPGTRLTVT.